The source of this T cell receptor (beta chain) is a study of shared clonotypes between healthy human individuals. The assay used deep level. TCRdb keeps only in-frame clones here, not all; method: immunoSEQ multiplex PCR. This repertoire shows around 450,000 clones, around 75% found once; its top ten account for roughly an eighth. Study conclusions and caveats: Investigators expected sequencing depth to affect clonotype sharing among donors.

Worth noting for this clone: Antigen: not known.

What was sequenced was PBMCs. The TCR was taken from a woman aged 40 to 50 in good health. Some clones in this sample may be carry-over from other donors' samples.

The CDR3 loop is CASSQEGGADTQYF. The CDR3 DNA is TGCGCCAGCAGCCAGGAGGGGGGTGCAGATACGCAGTATTTT. The V gene is TRBV5-1, the J gene TRBJ2-3; D may correspond to TRBD1 or TRBD2 (6 bases each). V lost 4 bases and J lost 4, with 13 bases in between. The germline V gene has CDR1 SGHRS and CDR2 YFSETQ. The CDR3 runs to 14 residues.